This passage covers 24 T cell receptor beta chains from one sample sequenced in a study of blood T cell repertoires in COVID-19. Using immunoSEQ multiplex PCR, the repertoire was profiled, and TCRdb retains in-frame clones only, with some absent. The data show hundreds of thousands of clones, around 82% seen once. Source material: peripheral blood. The receptors here all came from a woman between 70 and 85 years old with acute or convalescent COVID-19.

This clone came up once. V usage is TRBV27 and J usage is TRBJ1-3; D gene ambiguous. Trimming removed 2 bases from V and 4 bases from J, with 18 bases in between. Germline values: CDR1 MNHEY, CDR2 SMNVEV (reference sequence). The CDR3 has 17 amino acids. The CDR3: CASSLLRHRVPGNTIYF. CDR3 nucleotide sequence: TGTGCCAGCAGTTTACTTCGTCATAGAGTCCCAGGAAACACCATATATTTT.

The chain carries TRBV13 and TRBJ2-3; 13 nucleotides align to TRBD2. The V segment lost 4 bases and the J segment 6 bases; nucleotides outside the gene matches: 7. CDR3 size: 16 residues. Germline lookup yields CDR1 PRHDT and CDR2 FYEKMQ (reference sequence). The CDR3 sequence: CASSSSTSGGLDTQYF. The DNA for the CDR3 is TGTGCCAGCAGCTCCTCGACTAGCGGGGGGTTGGATACGCAGTATTTT.

The V gene is TRBV2, the J gene TRBJ1-6; TRBD1 might be the D (5 bases). CDR3 size: 15 residues. V dropped 6 bases and J dropped 7 bases, with 16 bases sitting between them. Germline loops: CDR1 SNHLY, CDR2 FYNNEI. CDR3 residues: CASREETASNSPLHF. The CDR3 nucleotides read TGTGCCAGCAGAGAGGAGACAGCGTCAAATTCACCCCTCCACTTT. Drawing the rest from reference TRBV2 and TRBJ1-6, the complete variable domain is EPEVTQTPSHQVTQMGQEVILRCVPISNHLYFYWYRQILGQKVEFLVSFYNNEISEKSEIFDDQFSVERPDGSNFTLKIRSTKLEDSAMYFCASREETASNSPLHFGNGTRLTVT.

The rearrangement links TRBV29-1 to TRBJ1-1; D not resolved. The germline V gene encodes CDR1 SQVTM and CDR2 ANQGSEA. V lost 4 bases to trimming and J lost 5 bases, with 11 bases between them. This CDR3 has 12 residues. CDR3 residues: CSVVQARTEAFF. CDR3 DNA: TGCAGCGTTGTTCAGGCGAGAACTGAAGCTTTCTTT.

The V gene is TRBV24-1, the J gene TRBJ2-7, with 8 bases fitting TRBD2. CDR1 and CDR2 (germline): KGHDR, SFDVKD. This CDR3 contains 14 residues. V dropped 6 bases and J dropped 2; count of bases not matched to a gene: 5. Written as DNA, the CDR3 is TGTGCCACCAGTCCGGGAGGGAGGACCTACGAGCAGTACTTC. It is translated as CATSPGGRTYEQYF.

The chain uses TRBV19 and TRBJ1-5; the D gene is possibly TRBD1 (5 bases). The ends were cut back, 6 bases at V and 4 bases at J, with 13 bases in the middle. The CDR3 has 14 amino acids. Germline loops: CDR1 LNHDA, CDR2 SQIVND (reference sequence). The chain's CDR3 is CASRLRAGNQPQHF. The CDR3 bases are TGTGCCAGTAGGCTCCGGGCAGGGAATCAGCCCCAGCATTTT.

This clone was found once. The chain has TRBV6-5 and TRBJ1-6; perhaps TRBD1 as D (5 bases). The V and J ends lost 3 bases and 6 bases respectively, with 9 bases between them. The CDR3 is 14 amino acids. The germline gives CDR1 MNHEY, CDR2 SVGAGI. The CDR3 sequence: CASSYGGVNSPLHF. DNA for the CDR3: TGTGCCAGCAGTTATGGAGGGGTTAATTCACCCCTCCACTTT.

The CDR3 spells CASSVEGQAYNEQFF. CDR3 nucleotide sequence: TGCGCCAGCAGTGTTGAGGGACAGGCATACAATGAGCAGTTCTTC. V is TRBV5-1 and J is TRBJ2-1; 8 bases align to TRBD1. CDR3 length equals 15 residues. J was trimmed by 4 bases and V by 5 bases; bases with no gene match: 8. Germline V gives CDR1 SGHRS, CDR2 YFSETQ.

The V call is TRBV12-3 or TRBV12-4, the J call TRBJ2-3, with TRBD2 as a possible D gene (5 bases). V lost 2 bases, J lost 8 bases, and 8 bases lay in between. This CDR3 has 12 amino acids. As DNA, the CDR3 is TGTGCCAGCAGTTTAACAGCGGCTACGCAGTATTTT. This codes for CASSLTAATQYF.

On this clone itself: Distinct nucleotide sequences in the sample also encode this CDR3. The genes are TRBV2 and TRBJ1-2; D perhaps matches TRBD1 (6 bases). The V gene lost 4 bases and the J gene lost 0 bases, with 6 bases spanning the gap. Per the germline V gene, CDR1 is SNHLY and CDR2 is FYNNEI. This CDR3 is built from 13 residues. The CDR3, as DNA: TGTGCCAGCAGTGGACAGGCTAACTATGGCTACACCTTC. This sequence encodes CASSGQANYGYTF. The whole variable domain, filled in from reference TRBV2 and TRBJ1-2, reads EPEVTQTPSHQVTQMGQEVILRCVPISNHLYFYWYRQILGQKVEFLVSFYNNEISEKSEIFDDQFSVERPDGSNFTLKIRSTKLEDSAMYFCASSGQANYGYTFGSGTRLTVV.

The chain combines TRBV6-6 with TRBJ2-2, with TRBD1 matching 7 bases. Trimming cost V 4 bases and J 7 bases; bases outside gene matches: 3. The CDR3 runs to 13 residues. Per germline, CDR1 MNHNY and CDR2 SVGAGI (reference sequence). CDR3 sequence reads: CASSLQGSGELFF. The CDR3 nucleotides are TGTGCCAGCAGTTTACAGGGGAGCGGGGAGCTGTTTTTT.

The rearrangement links TRBV10-3 to TRBJ1-1, with TRBD1 matching 9 bases. CDR3 size: 14 residues. Trimming cost V 9 bases and J 1 base; bases outside gene matches: 6. Germline CDR1 ENHRY, CDR2 SYGVKD. The CDR3 here is CAIVPGQGNTEAFF. In nucleotides, the CDR3 is TGTGCCATTGTACCGGGACAGGGGAACACTGAAGCTTTCTTT.

This sequence joins TRBV30 and TRBJ1-5, with a tentative D call TRBD1 (5 bases). V was trimmed by 2 bases and J by 5 bases, leaving 7 bases between them. The CDR3 loop spans 12 amino acids. The germline V gene encodes CDR1 GTSNPN and CDR2 SVGIG (reference sequence). CDR3 DNA sequence: TGTGCCTGGAGTTGGGGGGATCAGCCCCAGCATTTT. Encoded protein: CAWSWGDQPQHF.

The chain employs TRBV4-3 and TRBJ2-3, with 8 bases identical to TRBD2. Germline loops: CDR1 LGHNA, CDR2 YSLEER. The CDR3 is 19 residues long. J was trimmed by 3 bases and V by 2 bases; bases with no gene match: 16. CDR3 in DNA: TGCGCCAGCAGCCAATCACTGAGGAGGACTAGCTTGGTAACAGATACGCAGTATTTT. This sequence encodes CASSQSLRRTSLVTDTQYF.

V usage is TRBV12-3 or TRBV12-4 and J usage is TRBJ1-1; tentatively, D is TRBD1 (5 bases). There are 13 residues in the CDR3. V lost 6 bases and J 1 base, leaving 9 bases between the germline ends. Here the CDR3 reads CASRLRENTEAFF. The CDR3 nucleotides read TGTGCCAGCAGACTCAGGGAGAACACTGAAGCTTTCTTT.

The genes are TRBV3-1 (or the pseudogene TRBV3-2) and TRBJ2-7, with 13 positions matching TRBD2. The ends lost 5 bases at V and 6 bases at J; junction bases unmatched: 4. Per the germline V gene, CDR1 is LGHDT and CDR2 is YNNKEL (reference sequence). CDR3 length: 14 residues. The CDR3 is CASSSGLAGSEQYF. CDR3 DNA sequence: TGTGCCAGCAGCTCGGGACTAGCGGGGAGCGAGCAGTACTTC.

This chain connects TRBV19 to TRBJ1-6, with D uncertain. V was clipped by 7 bases and J by 6 bases, with 7 bases between them. Per the germline V gene, CDR1 is LNHDA and CDR2 is SQIVND (reference sequence). CDR3 size: 12 residues. DNA of the CDR3: TGTGCCAGTACCCCGAGTAATTCACCCCTCCACTTT. Translation gives CASTPSNSPLHF.

This chain joins TRBV7-2 and TRBJ1-6; no definite D call. Trimming left V 5 bases short and J 7 bases short, with 15 bases between. The CDR3 has 15 residues. The V gene's germline CDR1 is SGHTA and CDR2 FQGNSA. The CDR3 sequence is CASSLGVVGNSPLHF. The CDR3 DNA reads TGTGCCAGCAGCCTCGGGGTCGTGGGGAATTCACCCCTCCACTTT.

The V call is TRBV2, the J call TRBJ1-4; the match to TRBD1 covers 9 bases. Germline V CDR1 and CDR2: SNHLY, FYNNEI. V was clipped by 6 bases and J by 8 bases; unmatched bases: 7. The CDR3 consists of 14 residues. In DNA, the CDR3 is TGTGCCAGCAGGGAACAGGGGGCGGGGGAAAAACTGTTTTTT. Translated, it gives CASREQGAGEKLFF.

The chain couples TRBV12-5 to TRBJ1-1; TRBD1 is a possible D gene (5 bases). This CDR3 comprises 14 residues. CDR1 and CDR2 from the germline V gene are LGHNT and FRNRAP. Trimming pared 7 bases from V and 1 base from J, leaving 13 bases between. CDR3 protein: CASVLDRPNTEAFF. The CDR3 bases are TGTGCTAGTGTGCTTGACAGACCGAACACTGAAGCTTTCTTT.

This clone was seen a single time. V and J are TRBV3-1 (or the pseudogene TRBV3-2) and TRBJ1-5; 7 positions match TRBD1. The germline gives CDR1 LGHDT, CDR2 YNNKEL (reference sequence). The CDR3 runs to 16 residues. V was pared by 1 base and J by 5 bases, with 8 bases of the junction left unmatched. The DNA for the CDR3 is TGTGCCAGCAGCCAAGGAACAGGGACAGTACATCAGCCCCAGCATTTT. Translating it yields CASSQGTGTVHQPQHF.

This clone was observed at least ten times. The V call is TRBV7-9, the J call TRBJ1-4, with D possibly being TRBD1 (6 bases). Germline V gene sequence: CDR1 SEHNR, CDR2 FQNEAQ (reference sequence). V was pared by 4 bases and J by 13 bases, with 13 bases between. The CDR3 is made up of 12 amino acids. The CDR3, as DNA: TGTGCCAGCAGCTACATAGGACAGTCACTGTTTTTT. Translating gives CASSYIGQSLFF.

V and J are TRBV7-8 and TRBJ1-2; no clear D. The CDR3 runs to 16 residues. The V gene's germline CDR1 is SGHVS and CDR2 FQNEAQ. V was clipped by 1 base and J by 4 bases, with 16 bases between them. CDR3 sequence reads: CASSLVMEASPYGYTF. CDR3 in DNA: TGTGCCAGCAGCTTAGTGATGGAGGCCAGTCCCTATGGCTACACCTTC.

This chain links TRBV5-1 with TRBJ1-2; TRBD1 matches at 8 bases. The CDR3 is 15 amino acids. Unmatched junction bases numbered 10, after V lost 5 bases and J lost 4 bases. CDR1 is SGHRS and CDR2 is YFSETQ in the germline V gene. This CDR3 reads CASRPSGTGIYGYTF. CDR3 bases: TGCGCCAGCAGGCCTTCCGGGACAGGCATCTATGGCTACACCTTC.